This entry lists 18 T cell receptor beta chains sequenced from one sample in a study of Ad26.COV2.S vaccination and SARS-CoV-2 variants. Treatment reported: approximately 18 received Ad26.COV2.S at low or high dose, single or two shots; several received placebo; per-sample allocation not given. Sampling took place 63 days after the first vaccine or placebo injection. Clones were read by immunoSEQ multiplex PCR, and TCRdb kept only the in-frame ones, dropping some. The repertoire has about 370,000 clones, 70% to 90% of them found once; the top ten carry 3% to 3.5%. Specimen: peripheral blood, collected in a trial of Ad26.COV2.S vaccine versus placebo. The receptor set was obtained from a person between 18 and 59 years old who received the Ad26.COV2.S COVID-19 vaccine or a placebo.

The chain joins TRBV19 to TRBJ2-1; 8 bases fit TRBD1. Germline V lookup: CDR1 LNHDA, CDR2 SQIVND (reference sequence). CDR3 length: 15 amino acids. V was pared by 5 bases and J by 4 bases, with 7 bases of the junction left unmatched. The DNA of the CDR3 is TGTGCCAGTAGTCCTACAGGGGGTACTTACAATGAGCAGTTCTTC. This encodes CASSPTGGTYNEQFF.

The chain recombines TRBV10-3 with TRBJ1-1; perhaps TRBD1 as D (6 bases). Germline CDR1 and CDR2: ENHRY and SYGVKD. This CDR3 region has 15 residues. V was trimmed by 0 bases and J by 5 bases, leaving 13 bases between them. The CDR3 loop reads CAISESSGGGTEAFF. Written as DNA, the CDR3 is TGTGCCATCAGTGAGTCGTCTGGGGGCGGAACTGAAGCTTTCTTT.

J is TRBJ2-5 and V is TRBV3-1 (or the pseudogene TRBV3-2); perhaps D is TRBD1 or TRBD2 (6 bases each). The germline V gene has CDR1 LGHDT and CDR2 YNNKEL (reference sequence). Trimming took off 3 bases at V and 1 base at J, with 15 bases between the two ends. This CDR3 has 16 amino acids. The CDR3 nucleotides read TGTGCCAGCAGCCATGGGGGCGGGATGGGCCAAGAGACCCAGTACTTC. It encodes CASSHGGGMGQETQYF.

The chain joins TRBV2 to TRBJ2-1; no reliable D call. Germline V lookup: CDR1 SNHLY, CDR2 FYNNEI. The ends were cut back, 6 bases at V and 0 bases at J, with 12 bases in the middle. This CDR3 is 15 amino acids long. Written as DNA, the CDR3 is TGTGCCAGCAGGGAGACGGGCAGCTCCTACAATGAGCAGTTCTTC. It yields the protein CASRETGSSYNEQFF.

This rearrangement joins TRBV18 to TRBJ2-2, with unresolved D. Germline V gene lookup returns CDR1 KGHSH and CDR2 LQKENI. V lost 1 base and J lost 7, with 7 bases in between. The CDR3 consists of 13 residues. CDR3 nucleotides: TGTGCCAGCTCACCACTTGACGGCGGGGAGCTGTTTTTT. Translation: CASSPLDGGELFF.

This sequence joins TRBV3-1 (or the pseudogene TRBV3-2) and TRBJ1-1; 8 positions agree with TRBD1. V shed 1 base and J 6 bases; nucleotides not matched to a gene: 7. Per the germline V gene, CDR1 is LGHDT and CDR2 is YNNKEL (reference sequence). The CDR3 runs 15 residues. The CDR3 DNA reads TGTGCCAGCAGCCAAGCTGAACAGGGGGGCTCTGAAGCTTTCTTT. This sequence encodes CASSQAEQGGSEAFF.

The rearrangement joins TRBV11-2 to TRBJ1-1, with a tentative D call TRBD1 (6 bases). The CDR3 length is 15 residues. Trimming removed 1 base from V and 0 bases from J, with 9 bases in between. Germline-derived CDR1 and CDR2 are SGHAT and FQNNGV. The CDR3 nucleotides read TGTGCCAGCAGCTTAGTGGGGGACATGAACACTGAAGCTTTCTTT. Encoded protein: CASSLVGDMNTEAFF.

The chain joins TRBV4-1 to TRBJ2-2, with D unclear. V shed 1 base and J shed 0 bases, with 12 bases lying between them. CDR1 and CDR2 from the germline V gene are MGHRA and YSYEKL. The CDR3 sequence is 17 residues long. The CDR3 DNA is TGCGCCAGCAGCCAAGGACTCCCCTTCGCGAACACCGGGGAGCTGTTTTTT. Amino acid sequence: CASSQGLPFANTGELFF.

V usage is TRBV15 and J usage is TRBJ2-1, with 9 bases fitting TRBD2. The CDR3 has 16 residues. Trimming took 6 bases from V and 8 from J; bases not matched to a gene: 14. Looked up from germline, CDR1 is LNHNV and CDR2 is YYDKDF (reference sequence). Written as DNA, the CDR3 is TGTGCCACCAGGGCTAGCGGGGAAATGGGTTGGCATGAGCAGTTCTTC. Translating it yields CATRASGEMGWHEQFF.

The chain combines TRBV11-2 with TRBJ1-1; tentatively, D is TRBD1 (6 bases). Germline V gives CDR1 SGHAT, CDR2 FQNNGV. The CDR3 is 14 residues long. V was pared by 2 bases and J by 0 bases, with 7 bases between. The CDR3 loop reads CASSLRTVNTEAFF. The CDR3, as DNA: TGTGCCAGCAGCTTACGGACAGTGAACACTGAAGCTTTCTTT.

This sequence joins TRBV11-2 and TRBJ2-5, with TRBD2 identical over 9 bases. The CDR3 sequence is 19 residues long. V lost 3 bases to trimming and J lost 7 bases; unmatched junction nucleotides: 21. Germline V lookup: CDR1 SGHAT, CDR2 FQNNGV. CDR3 in amino acids: CASSFGSPGLALKGVTQYF. In DNA form, the CDR3 reads TGTGCCAGCAGCTTTGGATCGCCGGGACTAGCCCTAAAAGGTGTGACCCAGTACTTC.

This clone has only one observation. V usage is TRBV27 and J usage is TRBJ2-7; 7 bases align to TRBD1. The CDR3 covers 15 residues. Germline V gives CDR1 MNHEY, CDR2 SMNVEV (reference sequence). V gave up 0 bases and J gave up 3 bases; unmatched junction bases: 5. The CDR3 DNA sequence: TGTGCCAGCAGTTTATCGGTAGGGACAGTCTACGAGCAGTACTTC. Translated: CASSLSVGTVYEQYF.

The V gene is TRBV4-1, the J gene TRBJ2-2; TRBD2 matches at 8 bases. The germline V gene has CDR1 MGHRA and CDR2 YSYEKL. The CDR3 contains 16 residues. The junction had 10 bases not matched to a gene; V was cut back by 4 bases and J by 6 bases. In nucleotides, the CDR3 is TGCGCCAGCAGCCCGAGGATTAGCGGGGACCCCGGGGAGCTGTTTTTT. Translation gives CASSPRISGDPGELFF.

This chain connects TRBV4-1 to TRBJ2-3; D remains ambiguous. Germline V lookup: CDR1 MGHRA, CDR2 YSYEKL. CDR3 length: 14 residues. Trimming cost V 7 bases and J 5 bases, with 16 bases left between them. The CDR3 sequence: CASTPGLPIDTQYF. In DNA form, the CDR3 reads TGCGCCAGCACACCGGGCCTACCCATAGATACGCAGTATTTT.

The gene calls are TRBV18 and TRBJ1-1, with 7 bases lining up with TRBD1. V lost 5 bases to trimming and J lost 5 bases; unmatched junction nucleotides: 11. The CDR3 loop spans 15 amino acids. Per the germline V gene, CDR1 is KGHSH and CDR2 is LQKENI. CDR3 region: CASSVSGTEDTEAFF. The CDR3, as DNA: TGTGCCAGCTCAGTATCCGGGACAGAGGATACTGAAGCTTTCTTT.

The chain carries TRBV30 and TRBJ2-7, with 8 bases fitting TRBD2. The V and J ends lost 4 bases and 2 bases, in that order; junction bases with no gene match: 4. CDR1 and CDR2 (germline): GTSNPN, SVGIG (reference sequence). CDR3 length: 13 residues. CDR3 nucleotide sequence: TGTGCCTGGAATCGGGGGGGGCCCTACGAGCAGTACTTC. As protein: CAWNRGGPYEQYF.

The J gene is TRBJ2-3, the V gene TRBV7-8, with D perhaps assigned TRBD1 or TRBD2 (5 bases each). Germline CDR1 is SGHVS and CDR2 is FQNEAQ. V was shortened by 6 bases and J by 0 bases, with 13 bases between the two germline ends. The length of the CDR3 is 15 residues. In nucleotides, the CDR3 is TGTGCCAGCAGGGGCTTGGGGGTTAGCACAGATACGCAGTATTTT. This encodes CASRGLGVSTDTQYF.

This rearrangement joins TRBV11-1 to TRBJ2-7; D is undetermined. Germline V gives CDR1 SGHAT, CDR2 FQDESV (reference sequence). Trimming removed 5 bases from V and 3 bases from J, with 8 bases in between. CDR3 size: 12 residues. CDR3: CASSPGHYEQYF. The CDR3 DNA sequence: TGTGCCAGCAGCCCGGGCCACTACGAGCAGTACTTC.